This record concerns one T cell receptor beta chain sequence. Its cognate antigen is unknown. PCR employed 60 Vbeta and 13 Jbeta primers. The assay was immunoSEQ multiplex PCR, and TCRdb's table has in-frame clones only and misses some. This sample has 90,000 to 110,000 clones; around 63% occur once, and the top ten carry approximately 3%. The source of the sample is a study of cytomegalovirus exposure and HLA in healthy donors. The overall study: Early release data held tens of millions of unique TCRs from HLA-typed donors.

Study-wide points: Researchers counted around 160 TCR beta chains as cytomegalovirus-associated. After further analysis at a later stage, 16,951 TCR beta sequences were associated with HLA alleles at 0.05 false discovery rate.

Germline CDR1 and CDR2: SGHNT and YYREEE (reference sequence). V lost 7 bases and J 6 bases, leaving 14 bases between the germline ends. CDR3 length: 12 amino acids. Sequenced: PBMCs. The sequence was collected from a man younger than 45 in good health and CMV-seronegative. This sequence joins TRBV5-4 and TRBJ2-7, with a tentative D call TRBD2 (6 bases). CDR3 sequence (DNA): TGTGCCAGCGGGGGGTACTACGCCGAGCAGTACTTC. It specifies CASGGYYAEQYF.